This record concerns one T cell receptor beta chain sequence. Here immunoSEQ multiplex PCR was the method, and the copy in TCRdb shows in-frame clones only, minus some. The sample has 450,000 to 550,000 clones, 75% to 90% seen once. Treatment meaning: around 19 received Ad26.COV2.S at low or high dose, single or two shots; several received placebo; per-sample allocation not given. The samples date from day 63 after the first vaccine or placebo injection. The sample belongs to a study of Ad26.COV2.S vaccination and SARS-CoV-2 variants. The wider study: Doses of Ad26.COV2.S were injected into muscle once or twice, 56 days apart.

The length of the CDR3 is 14 residues. Germline trimming cut 3 bases from V and 3 bases from J; bases unmatched to any gene: 7. Per the germline V gene, CDR1 is DFQATT and CDR2 is SNEGSKA (reference sequence). This specimen consisted of peripheral blood, obtained in a trial of Ad26.COV2.S vaccine versus placebo. The clonotype originates from a person aged 18-65 years who received the Ad26.COV2.S COVID-19 vaccine or a placebo. This rearrangement joins TRBV20-1 to TRBJ2-7; 8 bases line up with TRBD2. The CDR3 DNA follows: TGCAGTGCTAGTCGGGGGGGGATCGGCTACGAGCAGTACTTC. It encodes CSASRGGIGYEQYF.